This TCR beta chain was profiled in a study of long-term antiretroviral therapy in people with HIV. The CDR3 is 13 residues long. Germline CDR1 and CDR2: PRHDT and FYEKMQ (reference sequence). The trim removed 7 bases at V and 3 bases at J, leaving 5 bases unmatched. An immunoSEQ assay, version v3.0, was performed at survey level. TCRdb's table, derived via immunoSEQ multiplex PCR, lists solely in-frame clones and lacks some. The sample includes tens of thousands of clones, over 65% of them seen just once. This clonotype was obtained from a middle-aged man with HIV. The chain has TRBV13 and TRBJ2-7, with 8 bases lining up with TRBD2. The source was unsorted PBMCs, collected around 5 years after starting antiretroviral therapy. In DNA form, the CDR3 reads TGTGCCAGCACCCGGGGGGGCCGCTACGAGCAGTACTTC. It is translated as CASTRGGRYEQYF.